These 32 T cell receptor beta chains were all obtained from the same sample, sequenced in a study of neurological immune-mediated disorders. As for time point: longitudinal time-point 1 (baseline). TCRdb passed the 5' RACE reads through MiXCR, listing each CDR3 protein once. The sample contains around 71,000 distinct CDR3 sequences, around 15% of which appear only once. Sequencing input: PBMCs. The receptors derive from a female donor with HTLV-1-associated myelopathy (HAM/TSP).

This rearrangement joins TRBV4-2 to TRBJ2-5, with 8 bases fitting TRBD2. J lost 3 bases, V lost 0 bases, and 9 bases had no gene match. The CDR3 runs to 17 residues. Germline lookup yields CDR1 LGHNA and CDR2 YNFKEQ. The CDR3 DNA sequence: TGTGCCAGCAGCCAAGACGCAACGGGGGGGTGGAAAGAGACCCAGTACTTC. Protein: CASSQDATGGWKETQYF.

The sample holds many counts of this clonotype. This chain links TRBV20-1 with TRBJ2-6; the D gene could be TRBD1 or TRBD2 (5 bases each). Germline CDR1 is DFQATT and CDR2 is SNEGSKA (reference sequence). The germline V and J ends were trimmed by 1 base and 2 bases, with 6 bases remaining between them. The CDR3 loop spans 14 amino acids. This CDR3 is CSARGGAGANVLTF. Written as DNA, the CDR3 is TGCAGTGCTAGAGGAGGGGCTGGGGCCAACGTCCTGACTTTC.

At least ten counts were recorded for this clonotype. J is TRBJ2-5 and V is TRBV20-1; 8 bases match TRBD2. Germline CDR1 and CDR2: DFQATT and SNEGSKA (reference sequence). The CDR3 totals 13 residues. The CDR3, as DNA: TGCAGCTCCCCCGGGAGGGTACAAGAGACCCAGTACTTC. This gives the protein CSSPGRVQETQYF.

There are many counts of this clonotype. CDR3 in amino acids: CASSLRTGVYEQYF. The CDR3 bases are TGTGCCAGCAGTTTAAGGACAGGGGTCTACGAGCAGTACTTC. This sequence joins TRBV27 and TRBJ2-7, with 9 bases identical to TRBD1. Unmatched junction bases numbered 2, after V lost 2 bases and J lost 3 bases. Germline values: CDR1 MNHEY, CDR2 SMNVEV (reference sequence). The CDR3 consists of 14 residues.

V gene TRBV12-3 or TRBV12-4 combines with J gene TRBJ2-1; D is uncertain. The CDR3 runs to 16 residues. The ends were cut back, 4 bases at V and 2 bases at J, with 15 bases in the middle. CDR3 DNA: TGTGCCAGCAGTTCCTTACTTGGGCCCCCCTACAATGAGCAGTTCTTC. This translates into CASSSLLGPPYNEQFF.

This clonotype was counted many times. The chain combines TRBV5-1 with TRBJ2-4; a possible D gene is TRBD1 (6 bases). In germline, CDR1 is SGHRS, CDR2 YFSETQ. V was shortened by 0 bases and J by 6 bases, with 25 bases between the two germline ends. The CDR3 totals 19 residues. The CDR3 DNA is TGCGCCAGCAGCTTGGACGTAAGCCAAACAGGGTCCCGCGCAAACATTCAGTACTTC. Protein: CASSLDVSQTGSRANIQYF.

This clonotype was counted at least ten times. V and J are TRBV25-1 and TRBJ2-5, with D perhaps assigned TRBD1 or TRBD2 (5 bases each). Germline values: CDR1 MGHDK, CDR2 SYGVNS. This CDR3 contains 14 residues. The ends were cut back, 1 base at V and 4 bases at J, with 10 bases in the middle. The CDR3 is CASSESTRGETQYF. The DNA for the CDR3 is TGTGCCAGCAGTGAATCAACGAGGGGAGAGACCCAGTACTTC.

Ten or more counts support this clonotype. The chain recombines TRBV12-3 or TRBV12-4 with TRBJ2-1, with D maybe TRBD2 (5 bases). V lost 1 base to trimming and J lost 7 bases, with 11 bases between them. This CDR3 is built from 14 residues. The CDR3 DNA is TGTGCCAGCAGTTTAGATGGTCGGAGGAATGAGCAGTTCTTC. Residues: CASSLDGRRNEQFF.

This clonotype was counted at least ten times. CDR3 DNA: TGTGCCAGCAGTGAAGAAGGGCAAGTCACAGATACGCAGTATTTT. Residues: CASSEEGQVTDTQYF. V usage is TRBV25-1 and J usage is TRBJ2-3, with D unresolved. V lost 2 bases to trimming and J lost 2 bases, with 11 bases between them. The CDR3 is made up of 15 amino acids. Germline CDR1 and CDR2: MGHDK and SYGVNS.

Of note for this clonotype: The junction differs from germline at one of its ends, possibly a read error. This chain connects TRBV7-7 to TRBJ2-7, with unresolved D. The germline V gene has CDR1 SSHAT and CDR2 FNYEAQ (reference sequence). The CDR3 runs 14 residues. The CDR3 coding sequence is TGTGCCAACAGCTTAGAAGAGAGGCCCTACGAGCAGTACTTC. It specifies CANSLEERPYEQYF.

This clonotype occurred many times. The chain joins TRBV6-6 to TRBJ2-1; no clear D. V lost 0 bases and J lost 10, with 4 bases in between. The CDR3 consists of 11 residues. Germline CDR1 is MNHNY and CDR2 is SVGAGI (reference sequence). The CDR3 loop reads CASSYSWEQFF. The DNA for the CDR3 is TGTGCCAGCAGTTACTCGTGGGAGCAGTTCTTC.

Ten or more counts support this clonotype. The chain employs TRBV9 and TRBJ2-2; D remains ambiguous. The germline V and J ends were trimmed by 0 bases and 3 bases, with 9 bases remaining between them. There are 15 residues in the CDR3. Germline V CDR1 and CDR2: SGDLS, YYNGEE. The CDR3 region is CASSVGSGHTGELFF. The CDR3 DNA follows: TGTGCCAGCAGCGTAGGCTCGGGTCACACCGGGGAGCTGTTTTTT.

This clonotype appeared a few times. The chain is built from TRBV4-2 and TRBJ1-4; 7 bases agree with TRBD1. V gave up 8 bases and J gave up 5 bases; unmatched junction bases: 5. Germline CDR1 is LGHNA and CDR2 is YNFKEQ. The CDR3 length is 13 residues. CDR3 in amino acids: CASGKTGNEKLFF. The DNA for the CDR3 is TGTGCCAGCGGGAAGACAGGGAATGAAAAACTGTTTTTT.

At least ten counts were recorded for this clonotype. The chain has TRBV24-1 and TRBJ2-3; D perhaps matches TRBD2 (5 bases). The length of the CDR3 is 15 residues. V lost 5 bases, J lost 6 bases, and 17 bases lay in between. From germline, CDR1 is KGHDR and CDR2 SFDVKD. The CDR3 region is CATSGPGSTTDTQYF. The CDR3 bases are TGTGCCACCAGTGGTCCGGGATCAACGACGGATACGCAGTATTTT.

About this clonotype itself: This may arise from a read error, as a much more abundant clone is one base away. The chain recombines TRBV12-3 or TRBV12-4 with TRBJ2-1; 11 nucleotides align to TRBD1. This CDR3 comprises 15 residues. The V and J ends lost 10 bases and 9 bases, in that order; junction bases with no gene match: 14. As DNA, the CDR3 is TGTGCCATCAGACCCGGGACAGGGGGGTGGGTTGAGCAGTTCTTC. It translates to CAIRPGTGGWVEQFF.

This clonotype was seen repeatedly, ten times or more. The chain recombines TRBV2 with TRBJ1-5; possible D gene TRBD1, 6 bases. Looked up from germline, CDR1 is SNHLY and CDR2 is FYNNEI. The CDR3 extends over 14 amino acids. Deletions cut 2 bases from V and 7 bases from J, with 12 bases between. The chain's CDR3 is CASSEWGTQQPQHF. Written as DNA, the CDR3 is TGTGCCAGCAGTGAATGGGGGACACAACAGCCCCAGCATTTT.

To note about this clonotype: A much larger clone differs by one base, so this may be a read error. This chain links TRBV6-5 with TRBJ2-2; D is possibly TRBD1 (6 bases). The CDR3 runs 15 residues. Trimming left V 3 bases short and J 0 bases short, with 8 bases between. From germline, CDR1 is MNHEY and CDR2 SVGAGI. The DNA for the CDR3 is TGTGCCAGCAGTTATAGACAGGCGAACACCGGGGAGCTGTTTTTT. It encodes CASSYRQANTGELFF.

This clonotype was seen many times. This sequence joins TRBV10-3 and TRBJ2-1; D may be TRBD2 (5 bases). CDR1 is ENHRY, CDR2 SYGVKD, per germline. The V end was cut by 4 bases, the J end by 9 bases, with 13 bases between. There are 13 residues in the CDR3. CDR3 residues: CAISGPGKSEQFF. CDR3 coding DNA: TGTGCCATCAGTGGGCCGGGAAAGAGTGAGCAGTTCTTC.

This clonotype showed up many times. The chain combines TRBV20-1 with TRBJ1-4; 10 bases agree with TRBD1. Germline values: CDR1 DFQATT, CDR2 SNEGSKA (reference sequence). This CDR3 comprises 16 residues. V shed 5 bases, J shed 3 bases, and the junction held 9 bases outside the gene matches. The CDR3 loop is CSAPGQGRRSNEKLFF. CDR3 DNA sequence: TGCAGTGCTCCGGGACAGGGGAGACGATCTAATGAAAAACTGTTTTTT.

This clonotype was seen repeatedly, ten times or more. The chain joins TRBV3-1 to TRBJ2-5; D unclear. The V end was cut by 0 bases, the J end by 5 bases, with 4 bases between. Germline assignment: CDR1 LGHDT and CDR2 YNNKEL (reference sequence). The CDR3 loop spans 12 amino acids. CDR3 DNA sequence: TGTGCCAGCAGCCAAGATTCGGAGACCCAGTACTTC. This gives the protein CASSQDSETQYF.

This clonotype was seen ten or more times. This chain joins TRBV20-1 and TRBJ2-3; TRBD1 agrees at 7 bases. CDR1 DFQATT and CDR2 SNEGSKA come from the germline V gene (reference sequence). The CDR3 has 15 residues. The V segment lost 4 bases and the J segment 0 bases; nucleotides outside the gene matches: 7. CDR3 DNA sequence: TGCAGTGCTACTAACCTCAGGGGGAGCACAGATACGCAGTATTTT. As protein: CSATNLRGSTDTQYF.

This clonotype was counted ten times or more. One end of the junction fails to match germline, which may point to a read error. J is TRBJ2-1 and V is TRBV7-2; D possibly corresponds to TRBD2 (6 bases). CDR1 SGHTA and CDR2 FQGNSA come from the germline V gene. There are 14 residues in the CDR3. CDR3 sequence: CASTLGVLGGEQFF. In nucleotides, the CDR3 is TGTGCCAGCACCTTAGGGGTGTTGGGGGGTGAGCAGTTCTTC.

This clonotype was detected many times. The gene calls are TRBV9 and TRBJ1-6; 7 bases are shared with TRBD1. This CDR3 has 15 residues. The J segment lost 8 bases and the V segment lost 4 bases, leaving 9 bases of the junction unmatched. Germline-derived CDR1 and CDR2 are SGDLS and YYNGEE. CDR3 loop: CASSPDGGGDSPLHF. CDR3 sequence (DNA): TGTGCCAGCAGCCCAGATGGAGGGGGCGATTCACCCCTCCACTTT.

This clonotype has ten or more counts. In nucleotides, the CDR3 is TGTGCCAGCAACCCCGTGCGCGACACTGAAGCTTTCTTT. Translated, it gives CASNPVRDTEAFF. This chain connects TRBV5-6 to TRBJ1-1; D not certain. CDR3 length equals 13 residues. The V gene's germline CDR1 is SGHDT and CDR2 YYEEEE. Trimming stripped 6 bases from V and 3 bases from J, with 12 bases between.

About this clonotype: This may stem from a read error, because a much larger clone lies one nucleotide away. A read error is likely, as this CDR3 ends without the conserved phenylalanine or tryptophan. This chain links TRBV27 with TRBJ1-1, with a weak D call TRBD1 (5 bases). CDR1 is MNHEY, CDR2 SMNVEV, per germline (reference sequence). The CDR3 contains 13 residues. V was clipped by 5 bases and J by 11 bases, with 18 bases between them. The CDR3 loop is CASSPWDRGWAFL. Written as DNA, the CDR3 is TGTGCCAGCAGTCCCTGGGACCGGGGATGGGCTTTCCTT.

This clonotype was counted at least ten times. CDR3 nucleotide sequence: TGTGCCAGCAGACCGGGGGTCCAACCCAATGAGCAGTTCTTC. It encodes CASRPGVQPNEQFF. The chain joins TRBV28 to TRBJ2-1; weak D call: TRBD2 (6 bases). The germline V gene has CDR1 MDHEN and CDR2 SYDVKM. The CDR3 spans 14 residues. Trimming removed 6 bases from V and 6 bases from J, with 15 bases in between.

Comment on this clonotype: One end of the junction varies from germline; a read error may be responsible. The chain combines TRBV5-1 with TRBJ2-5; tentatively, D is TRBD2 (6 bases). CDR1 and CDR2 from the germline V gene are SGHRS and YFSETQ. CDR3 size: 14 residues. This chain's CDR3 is CSSSLMGGQETQYF. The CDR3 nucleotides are TGCTCCAGCAGCTTGATGGGGGGCCAAGAGACCCAGTACTTC.

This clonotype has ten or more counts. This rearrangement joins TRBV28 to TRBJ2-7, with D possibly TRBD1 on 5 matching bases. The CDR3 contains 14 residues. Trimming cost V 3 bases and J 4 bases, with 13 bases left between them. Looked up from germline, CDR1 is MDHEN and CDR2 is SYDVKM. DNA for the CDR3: TGTGCCAGCAGTTTCCTAGGGCAGGGATACGAGCAGTACTTC. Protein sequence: CASSFLGQGYEQYF.

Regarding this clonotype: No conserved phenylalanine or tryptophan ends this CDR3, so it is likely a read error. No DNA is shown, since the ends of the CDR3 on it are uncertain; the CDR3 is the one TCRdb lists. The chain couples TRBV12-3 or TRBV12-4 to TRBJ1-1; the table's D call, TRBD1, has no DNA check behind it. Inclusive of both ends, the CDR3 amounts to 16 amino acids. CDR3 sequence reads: CASSSAGTEDSTEAIL.

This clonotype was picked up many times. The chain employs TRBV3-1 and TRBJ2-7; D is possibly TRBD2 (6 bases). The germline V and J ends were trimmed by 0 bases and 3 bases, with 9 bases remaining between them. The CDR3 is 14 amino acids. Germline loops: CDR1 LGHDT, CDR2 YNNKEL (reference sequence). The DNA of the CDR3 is TGTGCCAGCAGCCAAGATACTAGCCTCTACGAGCAGTACTTC. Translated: CASSQDTSLYEQYF.

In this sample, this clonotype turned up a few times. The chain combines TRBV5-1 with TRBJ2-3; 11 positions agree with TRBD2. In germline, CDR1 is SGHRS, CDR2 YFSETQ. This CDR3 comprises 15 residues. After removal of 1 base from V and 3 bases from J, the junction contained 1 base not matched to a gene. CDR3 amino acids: CASSLRLAGTDTQYF. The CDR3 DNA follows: TGCGCCAGCAGCTTGAGACTAGCGGGGACAGATACGCAGTATTTT. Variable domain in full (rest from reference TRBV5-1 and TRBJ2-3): KAGVTQTPRYLIKTRGQQVTLSCSPISGHRSVSWYQQTPGQGLQFLFEYFSETQRNKGNFPGRFSGRQFSNSRSEMNVSTLELGDSALYLCASSLRLAGTDTQYFGPGTRLTVL.

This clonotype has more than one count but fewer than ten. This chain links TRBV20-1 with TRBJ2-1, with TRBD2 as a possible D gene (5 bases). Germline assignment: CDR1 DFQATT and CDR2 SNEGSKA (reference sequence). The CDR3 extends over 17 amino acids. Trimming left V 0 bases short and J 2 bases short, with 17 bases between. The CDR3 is CSARDRLLGLAYNEQFF. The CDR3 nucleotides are TGCAGTGCTAGAGATCGCTTGCTTGGACTTGCCTACAATGAGCAGTTCTTC.